Following are 11 T cell receptor beta chains from one sample sequenced in a study of beta chain features in type 1 diabetes. The sequenced template was cDNA made from the entire isolated RNA. Repertoires were generated with immunoSEQ multiplex PCR, while TCRdb's copy carries only in-frame clones and drops some. The table includes a few hundred thousand clones, roughly 16% detected once. What was sequenced was naive CD4+ T cells from blood. The receptors derive from a woman aged 18-29 years in good health.

V is TRBV29-1 and J is TRBJ2-7, with D possibly matching TRBD1 (6 bases). The germline V gene encodes CDR1 SQVTM and CDR2 ANQGSEA. Trimming took off 3 bases at V and 3 bases at J, with 12 bases between the two ends. This CDR3 has 13 amino acids. The CDR3: CSVEAGEIYEQYF. The CDR3 region has the DNA TGCAGCGTTGAGGCAGGGGAAATCTACGAGCAGTACTTC.

J is TRBJ2-2 and V is TRBV4-2, with TRBD1 as a possible D gene (6 bases). The CDR3 runs to 16 residues. Between the trimmed V and J ends, which lost 0 bases and 2 bases, there was a span of 10 bases. CDR1 LGHNA and CDR2 YNFKEQ come from the germline V gene. CDR3 sequence reads: CASSQDPQGNTGELFF. CDR3 coding DNA: TGTGCCAGCAGCCAAGATCCACAGGGAAACACCGGGGAGCTGTTTTTT.

This clone was seen a handful of times. V gene TRBV28 combines with J gene TRBJ2-4, with 8 bases matching TRBD1. The junction had 12 bases not matched to a gene; V was cut back by 5 bases and J by 6 bases. The germline CDR1 and CDR2 sequences are MDHEN and SYDVKM. The CDR3 spans 16 residues. The CDR3 spells CASSAPGTGLGNIQYF. Here the CDR3 DNA reads TGTGCCAGCAGTGCACCCGGGACAGGATTGGGAAACATTCAGTACTTC.

V and J are TRBV9 and TRBJ1-1; D is uncertain. The CDR3 has 13 amino acids. Germline V gene lookup returns CDR1 SGDLS and CDR2 YYNGEE. V gave up 0 bases and J gave up 11 bases, with 14 bases separating them. The CDR3 protein is CASSVGSGRGAFF. CDR3 nucleotide sequence: TGTGCCAGCAGCGTAGGGTCTGGGCGAGGGGCTTTCTTT.

This clone occurred a few times. The V gene is TRBV9, the J gene TRBJ1-4; D ambiguous. V was cut by 3 bases and J by 4 bases, with 13 bases left in between. The CDR3 length is 15 residues. The V gene's germline CDR1 is SGDLS and CDR2 YYNGEE. In DNA, the CDR3 is TGTGCCAGCAGCGCTCGGACGGGGAATAATGAAAAACTGTTTTTT. Translating gives CASSARTGNNEKLFF. The variable domain in full, completed from reference TRBV9 and TRBJ1-4, reads DSGVTQTPKHLITATGQRVTLRCSPRSGDLSVYWYQQSLDQGLQFLIQYYNGEERAKGNILERFSAQQFPDLHSELNLSSLELGDSALYFCASSARTGNNEKLFFGSGTQLSVL.

This clone has a handful of counts. The gene calls are TRBV7-9 and TRBJ2-1; 7 bases match TRBD2. The CDR3 length is 15 residues. From germline, CDR1 is SEHNR and CDR2 FQNEAQ (reference sequence). Trimming cost V 4 bases and J 4 bases; bases outside gene matches: 7. The CDR3 sequence: CASSSQPGGYNEQFF. The CDR3 region has the DNA TGTGCCAGCAGCTCTCAACCGGGGGGTTACAATGAGCAGTTCTTC.

The chain recombines TRBV5-4 with TRBJ2-1; 10 nucleotides match TRBD2. V was pared by 0 bases and J by 1 base, with 4 bases of the junction left unmatched. Germline V gene lookup returns CDR1 SGHNT and CDR2 YYREEE (reference sequence). CDR3 length equals 17 residues. The CDR3, as DNA: TGTGCCAGCAGCTTGGGAATAGCGGGAGGATCCTACAATGAGCAGTTCTTC. It is translated as CASSLGIAGGSYNEQFF.

This chain joins TRBV7-7 and TRBJ2-5; D is possibly TRBD1 (5 bases). Trimming stripped 4 bases from V and 4 bases from J, with 22 bases between. CDR1 is SSHAT and CDR2 is FNYEAQ in the germline V gene (reference sequence). The CDR3 contains 17 residues. The CDR3 here is CASSSLGPVSLLETQYF. The CDR3 DNA sequence: TGTGCCAGCAGCTCCCTGGGGCCGGTATCACTCCTAGAGACCCAGTACTTC.

The chain is built from TRBV7-2 and TRBJ2-4; 7 bases fit TRBD1. CDR3 length: 15 residues. Losses at the gene ends were 4 bases for V and 3 bases for J; bases not matched to a gene: 6. Germline values: CDR1 SGHTA, CDR2 FQGNSA. CDR3 region: CASSSFWDSKNIQYF. Written as DNA, the CDR3 is TGTGCCAGCAGCTCCTTCTGGGACAGCAAAAACATTCAGTACTTC.

This clone was counted a few times. This chain uses TRBV7-2 with TRBJ1-4; no reliable D call. V was shortened by 1 base and J by 0 bases, with 6 bases between the two germline ends. CDR1 and CDR2 (germline): SGHTA, FQGNSA. The CDR3 is 15 amino acids. CDR3 DNA sequence: TGTGCCAGCAGCTTAGAGACTGCAACTAATGAAAAACTGTTTTTT. Protein: CASSLETATNEKLFF.

This chain links TRBV5-1 with TRBJ1-4; D gene uncertain. Germline values: CDR1 SGHRS, CDR2 YFSETQ. This CDR3 has 13 residues. V lost 2 bases to trimming and J lost 8 bases, with 10 bases between them. CDR3 nucleotides: TGCGCCAGCAGCTTCGGGGTTCGGGAAAAACTGTTTTTT. It is translated as CASSFGVREKLFF. The full variable domain, with the rest looked up from reference TRBV5-1 and TRBJ1-4, is KAGVTQTPRYLIKTRGQQVTLSCSPISGHRSVSWYQQTPGQGLQFLFEYFSETQRNKGNFPGRFSGRQFSNSRSEMNVSTLELGDSALYLCASSFGVREKLFFGSGTQLSVL.